The sequence of this T cell receptor beta chain was determined in a study of blood T cell repertoires in COVID-19 (dated by TCRdb to the early 2020s). With respect to the entire study: The collaborator samples originated in the United States, Italy and Spain and spanned the acute and convalescent phases of COVID-19. Where HLA class I and class II types were available, the types were taken from metadata supplied by the sample provider, not from assay-based typing. The dataset comprised deeply sampled blood TCRbeta repertoires from subjects exposed to, actively infected with, or recovered from COVID-19. The repertoires were made available in a free public database intended to serve as a resource for research on the immune response to SARS-CoV-2. A de-identified subject ID, COVID-19 status, age in years and sex were almost always included in the sample metadata. The prospective study material was composed of cDNA or gDNA derived from T cells, B-cell-depleted T cells, or PBMCs. The samples were drawn from the first 160 participants of the ongoing ImmuneRACE study and from some 1,300 subjects provided by 6 global collaborators. Overall study outcomes, separate from this receptor: The amount of clinical and demographic metadata varied by source and participant and was provided uncurated.

TCRbeta CDR3 regions were amplified from genomic DNA by means of the immunoSEQ Assay, a bias-controlled multiplex PCR. The authors' pipeline ran thus. The number of nucleated cells in each sample was estimated from the amplification of reference gene primers within the assay. To quantify the absolute abundance of each unique TCRbeta CDR3 rearrangement, sequence reads were collapsed and filtered. For each sample, productive Simpson clonality was calculated as the square root of Simpson's diversity index over productive rearrangements. This immuneACCESS table, as held by TCRdb, lists in-frame sequences with V and J called but not all clones. Of the missing ones, under half trace to an unresolved V gene in checked studies; the others have no known cause. The V and J calls and the clone size are those of that table, but D and trimming were determined from the DNA. In this sample the table shows tens of thousands of clones, 80% to 90% of which occur a single time. The ten largest clonotypes hold 8% to 10% of the sample.

Concerning this clone: The antigen it recognizes is unknown. Within one base of it there is no much larger clone, and no base qualities were kept.

From its cysteine to its phenylalanine, the CDR3 spans 14 amino acids. Only the CDR3 DNA stays, 42 bases, in frame from base 1. V and J lose 5 bases and 3 bases, and a span of 14 bases separates them. From the germline V gene, CDR1 is SGHAT and CDR2 is FQNNGV. Whole blood was collected in K2EDTA tubes by collaborating institutions according to the institutions' own protocols. For TCRbeta analysis, collaborator samples were shipped as frozen whole blood, as isolated PBMCs, or as DNA extracted from either sample type. This sequence uses TRBV11-2 and TRBJ2-7; TRBD2 might be the D gene, on 6 matching bases. The receptor's source is a human donor in a cohort sampled during active COVID-19. Sequencing was done on a sample of peripheral blood. The CDR3 in this case is CASSPDLGGYEQYF. The DNA sequence is given as TGTGCCAGCAGCCCGGATCTGGGGGGCTACGAGCAGTACTTC.